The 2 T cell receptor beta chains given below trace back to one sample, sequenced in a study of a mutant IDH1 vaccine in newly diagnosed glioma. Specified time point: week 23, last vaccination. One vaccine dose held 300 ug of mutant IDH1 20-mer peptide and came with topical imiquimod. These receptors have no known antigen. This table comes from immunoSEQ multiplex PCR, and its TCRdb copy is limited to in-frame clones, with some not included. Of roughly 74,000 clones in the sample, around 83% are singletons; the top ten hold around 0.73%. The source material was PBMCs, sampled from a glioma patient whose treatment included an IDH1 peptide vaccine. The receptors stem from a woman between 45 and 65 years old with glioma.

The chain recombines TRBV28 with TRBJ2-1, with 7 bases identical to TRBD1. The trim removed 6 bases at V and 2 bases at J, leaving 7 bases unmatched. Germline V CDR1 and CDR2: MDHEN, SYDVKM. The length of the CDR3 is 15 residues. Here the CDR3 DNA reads TGTGCCAGCAGAGCTCAGGGGGTAGCCTACAATGAGCAGTTCTTC. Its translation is CASRAQGVAYNEQFF.

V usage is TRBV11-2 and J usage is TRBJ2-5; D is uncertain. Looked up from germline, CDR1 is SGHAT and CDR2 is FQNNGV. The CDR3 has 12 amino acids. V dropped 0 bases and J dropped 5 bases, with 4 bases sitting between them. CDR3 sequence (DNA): TGTGCCAGCAGCTTAGATAGGGAGACCCAGTACTTC. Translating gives CASSLDRETQYF.